This T cell receptor beta chain is from a study of T-cell reconstitution after alpha-beta-depleted transplantation in children. V was clipped by 6 bases and J by 1 base, with 21 bases between them. This CDR3 comprises 17 residues. Preparing the TCRbeta library involved the use of unique molecular identifiers. TCRdb independently ran MiXCR on the PCR reads; one entry per CDR3 protein. The sample holds 250,000 to 300,000 distinct CDR3 sequences, nearly 10% seen once. The starting material was PBMCs from the stem cell graft donor, obtained from the stem cell graft. The gene calls are TRBV12-3 or TRBV12-4 and TRBJ2-5; perhaps D is TRBD1 or TRBD2 (5 bases each). This TCR derives from a human donor who donated a stem cell graft to a child with SCID. The CDR3 coding sequence is TGTGCCAGCAGCCTGGGGGACGGGGATGCCTTCCAAGAGACCCAGTACTTC. It encodes CASSLGDGDAFQETQYF.